This T cell receptor (beta chain) appears in the sequencing data of a study of T-cell memory formation after mild COVID-19 (dated by TCRdb to the early 2020s). A note on the overall study: TCR sequence clusters from the two donors were largely donor specific. The cohort was made up of two young adult volunteers, one female and one male, who were previously healthy. In two donors, T-cell clones that expanded and contracted after mild COVID-19 were followed by sequencing TCRalpha and TCRbeta repertoires longitudinally. The paper as a whole reports these results and caveats: Some responding clones were found in pre-infection memory, which suggests that pre-existing cross-reactive memory T cells took part in the SARS-CoV-2 response. Contracting CD4+ clones were found mainly in CM and EM memory subsets, while CD8+ clones were enriched in EMRA. Balanced CD4/CD8 phenotypes were observed for clones contracting from day 15 to 85, whereas a bias towards CD4+ was observed for a second wave of clones expanding from day 15 to 37. Only a couple of mild cases were covered by the study, and larger cohorts that include severe cases with pre-infection samples were considered necessary. SARS-CoV-2 specificity was not confirmed for the second-wave clones peaking on day 37.

Clipping removes 7 bases from V and 6 bases from J, with 18 as the unmatched junction base count. The germline V gene (reference sequence) yields LNHDA for CDR1 and SQIVND for CDR2. Spanning cysteine to phenylalanine, the CDR3 consists of 17 amino acids. Only CDR3 DNA remains: 51 bases, in frame from the first base. These reads were obtained on an Illumina NovaSeq 6000. cDNA libraries for TCRalpha and TCRbeta were prepared by 5'RACE using constant-segment primers, with sample barcodes and unique molecular identifiers added. Trizol reagent was used to extract RNA from every sample. Amplification of the libraries took two PCR steps, and the second step added a second sample barcode plus Illumina TruSeq adapters. Sequencing of libraries was performed on an Illumina NovaSeq with 2 x 150 bp paired-end reads. In the authors' own workflow: The reads were demultiplexed and collapsed into UMI-guided consensus sequences using migec v1.2.7. Using mixcr v2.1.11, UMI consensuses were aligned to TRA and TRB V and J templates and then assembled into clonotypes. A clonotype was counted as expanded or contracted only if both edgeR and NoisET called the change significant, with noise models trained on biological replicates. For edgeR calls, the cutoffs were a false discovery rate-adjusted p below 0.01 and a log2 fold-change threshold of 1. As an exploratory analysis of dynamics, max-normalized trajectories of the 1000 most abundant clonotypes were examined by PCA with hierarchical clustering. Each responding clone was given a CD4 or CD8 phenotype based on the CD4+ and CD8+ repertoires, which had been sequenced separately. The public reads were reprocessed in TCRdb via fastp at Q25 and MiXCR, keeping in-frame beta chains. Duplicate CDR3 protein sequences are folded into a single record with the most common DNA and genes. TCRdb assigned the V and J calls; the authors' analysis was not used. This sample is represented by about 350,000 distinct CDR3 sequences; roughly an eighth of them were singletons. The ten largest clones capture approximately 22% of the sample.

PBMCs were isolated by Ficoll-Paque density gradient centrifugation. This clonotype came up a few times. The specificity of this receptor is unknown. No clone much larger than this one lies a single base away; base qualities are absent. The chain is assembled from TRBV19 and TRBJ2-3; TRBD2 fits 8 bases in the junction. Sequenced material: PBMCs or a T cell subset sorted from them (not recorded which). This clonotype originated in a man aged 18 to 29 who had mild COVID-19 (a few samples of this study predate the infection). The sample titles of this study are shuffled in the database, so cell type and time point are left out; the donor was told from shared clones. This receptor carries the CDR3 CASKELAGGPTPDTQYF. The nucleotide sequence is given as TGTGCCAGTAAGGAACTTGCGGGGGGCCCCACACCGGATACGCAGTATTTT.